This is a list of T cell receptor beta chains from one sample in a study of T cell responses to AZD1222 COVID-19 vaccine. Profiling relied on immunoSEQ multiplex PCR, and the TCRdb table lists in-frame clones only, not all of them. This table holds 120,000 or so clones, roughly 90% found once. The source material was peripheral blood, sampled on day 0 of AZD1222 vaccination. These receptors originate from an adult in good health. The CDR3 runs from the conserved cysteine through the conserved F or W. D genes are given only for firm matches. Size is stated for part of the rows, as once, few or many counts, or as a class when the clone is expanded.

cdr3_length d_call j_call clone_size v_call cdr3_nt cdr3_aa
14 - TRBJ2-7 - TRBV5-6 TGTGCCAGCAGTAATAGAGTCAGCTCCTACGAGCAGTACTTC CASSNRVSSYEQYF
13 - TRBJ2-1 - TRBV27 TGTGCCAGCGGGGGACTCTTGGACAATGAGCAGTTCTTC CASGGLLDNEQFF
14 - TRBJ2-7 - TRBV7-2 TGTGCCAGCAGCTTATTGAGGGGGTACTACGAGCAGTACTTC CASSLLRGYYEQYF
15 - TRBJ1-4 - TRBV5-1 TGCGCCAGCAGCTGGGACACGGCAACTAATGAAAAACTGTTTTTT CASSWDTATNEKLFF
18 - TRBJ2-7 - TRBV19 TGTGCCAGTAGTATAGATTTGGATCAGGGCGTGCGGGTCTACGAGCAGTACTTC CASSIDLDQGVRVYEQYF
13 - TRBJ2-1 - TRBV7-9 TGTGCCAGCAGCCCTTATATTGGCAATGAGCAGTTCTTC CASSPYIGNEQFF
14 - TRBJ2-2 - TRBV9 TGTGCCAGCAGCGTAGAGGGTAGGACCGGGGAGCTGTTTTTT CASSVEGRTGELFF
13 TRBD1 TRBJ1-2 - TRBV19 TGTGCCAGTAGTGCGACAGGGACCTATGGCTACACCTTC CASSATGTYGYTF
16 - TRBJ2-3 few TRBV29-1 TGCAGCGTTGAAGATATACGGGATGTGGGGACAGATACGCAGTATTTT CSVEDIRDVGTDTQYF
13 - TRBJ2-2 - TRBV19 TGTGCCAGTAGTGCACAGGGCCCCGGGGAGCTGTTTTTT CASSAQGPGELFF
13 - TRBJ2-7 - TRBV12-3/TRBV12-4 TGTGCCAGCAGTGCTGGACAGTCCTACGAGCAGTACTTC CASSAGQSYEQYF
14 - TRBJ2-3 - TRBV4-3 TGCGCCAGCTCCCGTCGGGTGGGGTCAGATACGCAGTATTTT CASSRRVGSDTQYF
17 - TRBJ1-1 - TRBV18 TGTGCCAGCTCACCCCACCAACCGGGACACACGAACACTGAAGCTTTCTTT CASSPHQPGHTNTEAFF
13 TRBD1 TRBJ1-1 - TRBV5-1 TGCGCCAGCAGATCCAGGGGGGGCACTGAAGCTTTCTTT CASRSRGGTEAFF
13 - TRBJ1-5 - TRBV24-1 TGTGCCACCGAGGGCCAATTAGGACAGCCCCAGCATTTT CATEGQLGQPQHF
12 - TRBJ1-1 - TRBV12-3/TRBV12-4 TGTGCCGCTTCCGTAGGGGTCAATGAAGCTTTCTTT CAASVGVNEAFF
14 - TRBJ1-4 - TRBV2 TGTGCCAGCAGTGCAGACAGGCGTAATGAAAAACTGTTTTTT CASSADRRNEKLFF
15 - TRBJ2-3 - TRBV5-6 TGTGCCAGCAGCTTGCCGGGACCGAGAACAGATACGCAGTATTTT CASSLPGPRTDTQYF
15 TRBD1 TRBJ2-7 - TRBV7-9 TGTGCCAGCAGCTCGGACCGGGACAGGGGTAACGAGCAGTACTTC CASSSDRDRGNEQYF
17 TRBD1 TRBJ1-6 - TRBV5-6 TGTGCCAGCAGCGGGATGACAGGGGGCGGGTATAATTCACCCCTCCACTTT CASSGMTGGGYNSPLHF
15 - TRBJ1-3 - TRBV6-5 TGTGCCAGCAGTTTCGTCGGGGACTCTGGAAACACCATATATTTT CASSFVGDSGNTIYF
11 - TRBJ2-7 - TRBV14 TGTGCCAGCAGCCAATCCTACGAGCAGTACTTC CASSQSYEQYF
12 - TRBJ1-1 once TRBV13 TGTGCCAGCAGCTTAGAAGCGACAGAAGCTTTCTTT CASSLEATEAFF
19 TRBD1 TRBJ2-7 - TRBV5-1 TGCGCCAGCAGCTTGGGGTATCAGGGGGTGATCCTACCTTCCTACGAGCAGTACTTC CASSLGYQGVILPSYEQYF
14 - TRBJ2-7 - TRBV30 TGTGCCTGGAGGTCGATCAGGGATTCGCACGAGCAGTACTTC CAWRSIRDSHEQYF
15 TRBD1 TRBJ1-6 - TRBV9 TGTGCCAGCAGCAGGCGACAGGGCCAAACTTCACCCCTCCACTTT CASSRRQGQTSPLHF
17 TRBD1 TRBJ1-3 - TRBV13 TGTGCCAGCAGCCATCTACCGGGACAGATCTCTGGAAACACCATATATTTT CASSHLPGQISGNTIYF
13 - TRBJ1-5 - TRBV12-3/TRBV12-4 TGTGCCAGCAGTCACACAGGCAATCAGCCCCAGCATTTT CASSHTGNQPQHF
15 TRBD1 TRBJ2-7 - TRBV19 TGTGCCAGTAGTATTGGGACAGGGGTAAGCTACGAGCAGTACTTC CASSIGTGVSYEQYF
15 TRBD2 TRBJ2-1 - TRBV3-1/TRBV3-2 TGTGCCAGCAGCCAAGATCCGGGACTAGCGGGAGTGAAGTTCTTC CASSQDPGLAGVKFF
16 - TRBJ1-5 - TRBV19 TGTGCCAGTACTCGAACAGGGCGCCCTAGCAATCAGCCCCAGCATTTT CASTRTGRPSNQPQHF
17 TRBD1 TRBJ1-3 - TRBV5-1 TGCGCCAGCAGTTTTCTAAGACAGGGGCTAGCTGGAAACACCATATATTTT CASSFLRQGLAGNTIYF
17 TRBD2 TRBJ2-1 - TRBV24-1 TGTGCCACCAGTGACCCGACCACTAGCGGGAGAGGCAATGAGCAGTTCTTC CATSDPTTSGRGNEQFF
16 - TRBJ2-5 - TRBV9 TGTGCCAGCAGCCTCCGGACTGGGGCCCAAGGCGAGACCCAGTACTTC CASSLRTGAQGETQYF
15 - TRBJ1-1 once TRBV6-9 TGTGCCAGCAGTTATCCTGTACTCACGAACACTGAAGCTTTCTTT CASSYPVLTNTEAFF
15 TRBD1 TRBJ1-3 - TRBV30 TGTGCCTGGAGCCGACAGGGGATCTCTGGAAACACCATATATTTT CAWSRQGISGNTIYF
15 - TRBJ1-5 - TRBV18 TGTGCCAGCTCAGCGGGGGACGGAGCCAATCAGCCCCAGCATTTT CASSAGDGANQPQHF
15 TRBD2 TRBJ2-7 - TRBV18 TGTGCCAGCTCGCTAACTAGCGCCCCGTCCTACGAGCAGTACTTC CASSLTSAPSYEQYF
13 - TRBJ1-1 - TRBV7-3 TGTGCCAGCAGCCACGGAGGAGGGGCTGAAGCTTTCTTT CASSHGGGAEAFF
15 TRBD1 TRBJ1-4 - TRBV7-9 TGTGCCAGCAGCTTAGGACAGGGGGCAGCTGAAAAACTGTTTTTT CASSLGQGAAEKLFF
16 TRBD2 TRBJ2-7 - TRBV9 TGTGCCAGCAGCGTAGGGGAGGGGCCACCTTCCTACGAGCAGTACTTC CASSVGEGPPSYEQYF
15 - TRBJ1-3 - TRBV19 TGTGCCAGTAGTATCCTCGGGACTGCTGGAAACACCATATATTTT CASSILGTAGNTIYF
13 - TRBJ1-2 - TRBV9 TGTGCCAGCAGCGTAGACAGTAACTATGGCTACACCTTC CASSVDSNYGYTF
18 - TRBJ1-1 - TRBV7-8 TGTGCCAGCAGCCTACTTACAGGGAGGCGAGCCGGGGTCACTGAAGCTTTCTTT CASSLLTGRRAGVTEAFF
14 - TRBJ2-7 - TRBV19 TGTGCCAGTATGTCGAGGCACCAGTACGGCGAGCAGTACTTC CASMSRHQYGEQYF
13 - TRBJ1-5 - TRBV19 TGTGCCAGTAATAGGGACGGCTATCAGCCCCAGCATTTT CASNRDGYQPQHF
14 - TRBJ1-5 - TRBV5-8 TGTGCCAGCAGCCCGTGGGACACAGATCAGCCCCAGCATTTT CASSPWDTDQPQHF
14 - TRBJ2-7 - TRBV7-6 TGTGCCAGCAGCCCAGGACAGAACAGCTACGAGCAGTACTTC CASSPGQNSYEQYF
11 - TRBJ2-3 - TRBV6-4 TGTGCCAGCAGTGACTTAGATACGCAGTATTTT CASSDLDTQYF
17 - TRBJ1-1 once TRBV24-1 TGTGCCACCAGTGATTTGCATCACGCAGGGGAGGGCACTGAAGCTTTCTTT CATSDLHHAGEGTEAFF
13 - TRBJ2-5 - TRBV9 TGTGCCAGCGGGGGAGGAGGAAAAGAGACCCAGTACTTC CASGGGGKETQYF
15 - TRBJ2-3 - TRBV7-3 TGTGCCAGCAGCTCAGTTTCGGGGGACACAGATACGCAGTATTTT CASSSVSGDTDTQYF
16 TRBD2 TRBJ2-1 once TRBV4-1 TGCGCCAGCAGCCAGGCCGGGACTAGCGGGATGTTTGAGCAGTTCTTC CASSQAGTSGMFEQFF
15 - TRBJ2-1 - TRBV11-2 TGTGCCAGCAGCCGGGGAGTGCGCCCCTACAATGAGCAGTTCTTC CASSRGVRPYNEQFF
14 - TRBJ1-1 - TRBV25-1 TGTGCCAGCAGTGAATTAGGGGCCGGAACTGAAGCTTTCTTT CASSELGAGTEAFF